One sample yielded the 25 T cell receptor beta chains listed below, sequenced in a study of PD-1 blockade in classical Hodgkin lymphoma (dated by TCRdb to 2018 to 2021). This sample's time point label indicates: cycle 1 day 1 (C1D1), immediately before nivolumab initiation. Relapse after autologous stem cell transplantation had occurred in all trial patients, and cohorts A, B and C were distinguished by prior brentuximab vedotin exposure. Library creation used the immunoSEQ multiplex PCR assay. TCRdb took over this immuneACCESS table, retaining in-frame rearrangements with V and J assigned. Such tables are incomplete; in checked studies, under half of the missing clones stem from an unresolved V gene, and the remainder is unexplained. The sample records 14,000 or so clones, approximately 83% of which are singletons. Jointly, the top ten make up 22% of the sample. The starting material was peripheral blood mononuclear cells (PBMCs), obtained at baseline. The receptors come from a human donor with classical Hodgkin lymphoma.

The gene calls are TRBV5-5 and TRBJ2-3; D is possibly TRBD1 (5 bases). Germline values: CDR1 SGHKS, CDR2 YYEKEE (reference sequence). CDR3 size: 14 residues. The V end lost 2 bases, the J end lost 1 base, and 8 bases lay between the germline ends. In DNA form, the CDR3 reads TGTGCCAGCAGCTTCCCGACAGGCACAGATACGCAGTATTTT. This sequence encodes CASSFPTGTDTQYF.

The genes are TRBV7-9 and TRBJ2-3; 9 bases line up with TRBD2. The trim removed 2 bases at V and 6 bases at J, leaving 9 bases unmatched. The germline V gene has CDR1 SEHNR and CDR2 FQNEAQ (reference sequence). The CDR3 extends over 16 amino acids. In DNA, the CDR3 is TGTGCCAGCAGCTTAAGATCTAGCGGGGTGCAGGATACGCAGTATTTT. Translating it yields CASSLRSSGVQDTQYF.

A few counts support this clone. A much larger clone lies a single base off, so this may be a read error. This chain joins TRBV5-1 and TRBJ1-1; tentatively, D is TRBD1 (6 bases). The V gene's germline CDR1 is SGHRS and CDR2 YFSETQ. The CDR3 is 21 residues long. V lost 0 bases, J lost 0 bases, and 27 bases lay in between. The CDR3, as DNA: TGCGCCAGCAGCTTGGCCCGGTACGCTAGGGGGAGGGGGGGCCTGAACACTGAAGCTTTCTTT. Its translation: CASSLARYARGRGGLNTEAFF.

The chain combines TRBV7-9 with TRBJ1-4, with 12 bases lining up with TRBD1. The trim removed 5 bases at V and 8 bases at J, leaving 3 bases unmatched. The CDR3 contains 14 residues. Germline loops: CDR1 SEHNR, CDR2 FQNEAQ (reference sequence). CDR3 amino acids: CASSLGQGAEKLFF. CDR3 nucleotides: TGTGCCAGCAGCCTGGGACAGGGGGCGGAAAAACTGTTTTTT.

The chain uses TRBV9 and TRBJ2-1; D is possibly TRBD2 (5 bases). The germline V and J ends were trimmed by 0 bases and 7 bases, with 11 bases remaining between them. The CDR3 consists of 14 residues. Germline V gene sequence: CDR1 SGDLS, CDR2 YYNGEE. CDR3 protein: CASSVVSGVNEQFF. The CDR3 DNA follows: TGTGCCAGCAGCGTAGTCTCCGGGGTGAATGAGCAGTTCTTC.

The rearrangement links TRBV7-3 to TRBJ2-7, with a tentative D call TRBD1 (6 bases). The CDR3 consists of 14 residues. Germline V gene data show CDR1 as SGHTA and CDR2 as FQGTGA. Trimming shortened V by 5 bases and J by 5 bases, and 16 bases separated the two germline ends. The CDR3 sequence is CASSLIQGLHEQYF. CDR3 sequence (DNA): TGTGCCAGCAGCCTGATACAGGGTCTCCACGAGCAGTACTTC.

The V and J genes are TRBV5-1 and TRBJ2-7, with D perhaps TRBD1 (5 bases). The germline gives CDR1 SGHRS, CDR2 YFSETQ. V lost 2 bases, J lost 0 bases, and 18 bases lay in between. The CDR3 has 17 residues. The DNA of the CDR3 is TGCGCCAGCAGCTTAGGTAAAACAGGTTCGGGCTCCTACGAGCAGTACTTC. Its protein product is CASSLGKTGSGSYEQYF.

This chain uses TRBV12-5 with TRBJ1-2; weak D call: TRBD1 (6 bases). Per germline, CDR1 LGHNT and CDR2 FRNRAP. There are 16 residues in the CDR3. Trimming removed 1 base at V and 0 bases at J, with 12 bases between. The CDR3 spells CASGLAQGGSNYGYTF. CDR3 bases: TGTGCTAGTGGTTTGGCTCAAGGGGGATCTAACTATGGCTACACCTTC.

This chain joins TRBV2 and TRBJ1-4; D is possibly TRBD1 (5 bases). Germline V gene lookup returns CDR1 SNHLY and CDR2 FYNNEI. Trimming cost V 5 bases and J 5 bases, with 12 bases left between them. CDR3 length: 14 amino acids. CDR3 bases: TGTGCCAGCAGTCCTCGCGACAGAAATGAAAAACTGTTTTTT. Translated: CASSPRDRNEKLFF.

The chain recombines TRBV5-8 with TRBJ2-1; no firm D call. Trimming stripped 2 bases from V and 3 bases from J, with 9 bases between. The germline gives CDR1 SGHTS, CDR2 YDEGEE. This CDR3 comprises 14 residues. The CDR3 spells CASSFGQIYNEQFF. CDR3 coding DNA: TGTGCCAGCAGCTTCGGGCAGATCTACAATGAGCAGTTCTTC.

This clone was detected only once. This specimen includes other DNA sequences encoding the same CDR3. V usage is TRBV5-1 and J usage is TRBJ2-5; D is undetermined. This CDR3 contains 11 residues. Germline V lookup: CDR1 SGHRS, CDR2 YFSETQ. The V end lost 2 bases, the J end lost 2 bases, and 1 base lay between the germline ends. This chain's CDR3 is CASSLQETQYF. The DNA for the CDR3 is TGCGCCAGCAGCTTACAAGAGACCCAGTACTTC.

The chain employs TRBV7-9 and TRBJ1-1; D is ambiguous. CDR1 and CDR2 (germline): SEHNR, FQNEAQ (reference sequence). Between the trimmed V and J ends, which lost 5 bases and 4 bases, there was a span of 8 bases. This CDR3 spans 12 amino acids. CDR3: CASSLEATEAFF. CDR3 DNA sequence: TGTGCCAGCAGCCTAGAGGCCACTGAAGCTTTCTTT.

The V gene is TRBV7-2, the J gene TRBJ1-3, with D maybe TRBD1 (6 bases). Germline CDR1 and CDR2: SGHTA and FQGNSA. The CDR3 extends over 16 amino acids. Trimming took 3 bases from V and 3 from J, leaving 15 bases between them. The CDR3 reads CASSLLGQTFGNTIYF. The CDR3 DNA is TGTGCCAGCAGCTTGTTAGGACAGACCTTTGGAAACACCATATATTTT.

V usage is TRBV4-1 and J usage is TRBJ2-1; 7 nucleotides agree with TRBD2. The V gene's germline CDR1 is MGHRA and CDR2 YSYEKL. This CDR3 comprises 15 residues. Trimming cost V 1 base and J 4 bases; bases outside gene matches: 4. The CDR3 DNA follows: TGCGCCAGCAGCCAAGGGGGGGGTCCTTACAATGAGCAGTTCTTC. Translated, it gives CASSQGGGPYNEQFF.

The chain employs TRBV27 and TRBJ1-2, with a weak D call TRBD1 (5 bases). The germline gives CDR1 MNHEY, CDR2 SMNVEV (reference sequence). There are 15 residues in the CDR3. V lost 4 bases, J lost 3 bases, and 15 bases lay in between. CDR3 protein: CASSSLGRGDYGYTF. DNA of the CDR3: TGTGCCAGCAGTTCCCTAGGGAGGGGAGACTATGGCTACACCTTC.

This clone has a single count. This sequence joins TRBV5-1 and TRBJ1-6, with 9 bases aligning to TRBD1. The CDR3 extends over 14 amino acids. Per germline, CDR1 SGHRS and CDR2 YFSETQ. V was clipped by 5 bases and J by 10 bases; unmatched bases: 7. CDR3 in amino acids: CASSPGQGASPLHF. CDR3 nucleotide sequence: TGCGCCAGCAGTCCGGGACAGGGAGCGTCACCCCTCCACTTT.

CDR3 nucleotide sequence: TGTGCCATCAGTTCCGGGACAGGGGACCTACGCGAGCAGTACTTC. It yields the protein CAISSGTGDLREQYF. The V gene is TRBV10-3, the J gene TRBJ2-7; 10 bases agree with TRBD1. Trimming at V came to 5 bases and at J to 6 bases, leaving 10 bases not matched to a gene. The CDR3 has 15 amino acids. In germline, CDR1 is ENHRY, CDR2 SYGVKD.

The CDR3 nucleotides read TGTGCCAGCTTAGCGGGGGAGAGGAATGAGCAGTTCTTC. Its protein product is CASLAGERNEQFF. V usage is TRBV2 and J usage is TRBJ2-1; 9 positions match TRBD2. The CDR3 runs to 13 residues. Germline V gene data show CDR1 as SNHLY and CDR2 as FYNNEI. V trimming: 8 bases; J trimming: 7 bases; junction bases outside the gene matches: 6.

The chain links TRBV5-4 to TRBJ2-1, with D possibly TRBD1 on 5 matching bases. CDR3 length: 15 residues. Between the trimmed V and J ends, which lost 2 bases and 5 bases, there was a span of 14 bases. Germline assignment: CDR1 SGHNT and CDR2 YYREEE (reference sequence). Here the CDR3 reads CASSLSLAGNNEQFF. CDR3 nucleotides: TGTGCCAGCAGCTTAAGTTTGGCAGGGAACAATGAGCAGTTCTTC.

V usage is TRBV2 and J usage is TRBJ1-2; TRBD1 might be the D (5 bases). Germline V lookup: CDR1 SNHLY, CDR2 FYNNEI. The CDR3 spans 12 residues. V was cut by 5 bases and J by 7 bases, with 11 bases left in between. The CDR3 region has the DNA TGTGCCAGCAGTTTACAGGCCATTGGCTACACCTTC. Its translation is CASSLQAIGYTF.

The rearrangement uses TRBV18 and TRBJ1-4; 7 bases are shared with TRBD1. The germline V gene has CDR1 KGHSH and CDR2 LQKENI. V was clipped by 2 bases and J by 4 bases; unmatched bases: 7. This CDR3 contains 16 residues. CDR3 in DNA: TGTGCCAGCTCACCAAGAGTTGGGACAGTTAATGAAAAACTGTTTTTT. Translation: CASSPRVGTVNEKLFF.

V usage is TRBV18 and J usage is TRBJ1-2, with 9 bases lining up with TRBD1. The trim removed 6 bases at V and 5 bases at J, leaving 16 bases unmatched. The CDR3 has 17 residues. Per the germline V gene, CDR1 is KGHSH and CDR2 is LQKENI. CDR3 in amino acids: CASSGTGGDLSGYGYTF. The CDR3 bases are TGTGCCAGCTCCGGAACAGGGGGCGACCTTTCGGGATATGGCTACACCTTC.

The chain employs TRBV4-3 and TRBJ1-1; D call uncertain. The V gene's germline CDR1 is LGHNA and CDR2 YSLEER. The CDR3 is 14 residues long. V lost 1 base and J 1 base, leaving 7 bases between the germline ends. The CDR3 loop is CASSQVRENTEAFF. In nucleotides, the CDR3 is TGCGCCAGCAGCCAAGTAAGAGAGAACACTGAAGCTTTCTTT.

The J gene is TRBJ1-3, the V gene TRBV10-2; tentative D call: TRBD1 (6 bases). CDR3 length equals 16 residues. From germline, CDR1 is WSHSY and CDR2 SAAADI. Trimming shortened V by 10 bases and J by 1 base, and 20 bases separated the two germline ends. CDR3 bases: TGCGCCACCCTTGGGGGGCGCGAATCTTCTGGAAACACCATATATTTT. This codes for CATLGGRESSGNTIYF.

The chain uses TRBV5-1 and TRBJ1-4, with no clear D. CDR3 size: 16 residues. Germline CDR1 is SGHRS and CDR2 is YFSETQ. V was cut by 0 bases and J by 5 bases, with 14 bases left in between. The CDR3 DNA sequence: TGCGCCAGCAGCTTGGATATGGGAAGGATAAATGAAAAACTGTTTTTT. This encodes CASSLDMGRINEKLFF. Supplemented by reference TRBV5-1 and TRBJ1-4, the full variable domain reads KAGVTQTPRYLIKTRGQQVTLSCSPISGHRSVSWYQQTPGQGLQFLFEYFSETQRNKGNFPGRFSGRQFSNSRSEMNVSTLELGDSALYLCASSLDMGRINEKLFFGSGTQLSVL.